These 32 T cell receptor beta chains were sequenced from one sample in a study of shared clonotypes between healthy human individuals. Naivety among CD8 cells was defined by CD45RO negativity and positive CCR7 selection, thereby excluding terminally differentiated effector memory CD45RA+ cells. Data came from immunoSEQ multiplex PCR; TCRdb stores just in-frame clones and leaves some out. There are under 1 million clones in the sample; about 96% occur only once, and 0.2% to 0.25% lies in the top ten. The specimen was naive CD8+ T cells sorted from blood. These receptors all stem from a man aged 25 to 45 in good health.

The CDR3 loop is CASSVTKTSWDTQYF. The CDR3 region has the DNA TGTGCCAGCAGCGTAACAAAGACTAGTTGGGATACGCAGTATTTT. The chain uses TRBV9 and TRBJ2-3, with D possibly being TRBD2 (6 bases). This CDR3 comprises 15 residues. V shed 1 base and J shed 6 bases, with 15 bases lying between them. The V gene's germline CDR1 is SGDLS and CDR2 YYNGEE.

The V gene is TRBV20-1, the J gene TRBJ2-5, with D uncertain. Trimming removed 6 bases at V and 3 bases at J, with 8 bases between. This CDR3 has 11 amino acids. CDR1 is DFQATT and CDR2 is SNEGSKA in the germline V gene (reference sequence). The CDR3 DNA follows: TGCAGTGCCCTGCTAGAAGAGACCCAGTACTTC. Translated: CSALLEETQYF.

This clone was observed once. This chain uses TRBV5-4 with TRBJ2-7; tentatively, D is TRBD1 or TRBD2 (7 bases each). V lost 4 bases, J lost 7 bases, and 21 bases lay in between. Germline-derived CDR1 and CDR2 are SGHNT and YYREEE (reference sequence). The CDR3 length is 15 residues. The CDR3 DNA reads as TGTGCCAGCAGCCTCCCAGGGGGAGGGCCCGAGGAGCAGTACTTC. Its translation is CASSLPGGGPEEQYF.

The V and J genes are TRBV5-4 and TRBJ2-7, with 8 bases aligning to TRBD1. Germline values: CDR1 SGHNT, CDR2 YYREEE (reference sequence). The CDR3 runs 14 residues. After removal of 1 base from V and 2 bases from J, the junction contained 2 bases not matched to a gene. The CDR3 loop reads CASSLRDRPYEQYF. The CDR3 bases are TGTGCCAGCAGCTTGCGGGACAGGCCCTACGAGCAGTACTTC.

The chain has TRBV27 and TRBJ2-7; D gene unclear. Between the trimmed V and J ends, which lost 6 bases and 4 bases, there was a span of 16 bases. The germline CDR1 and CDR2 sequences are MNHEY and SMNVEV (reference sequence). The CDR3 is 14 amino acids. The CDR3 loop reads CASRGPPTIYEQYF. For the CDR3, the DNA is TGTGCCAGCAGAGGACCCCCAACCATATACGAGCAGTACTTC.

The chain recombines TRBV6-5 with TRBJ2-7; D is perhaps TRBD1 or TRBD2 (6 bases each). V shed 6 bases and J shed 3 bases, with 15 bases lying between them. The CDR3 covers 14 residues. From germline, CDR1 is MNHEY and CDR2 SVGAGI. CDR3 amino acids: CASRRDIENYEQYF. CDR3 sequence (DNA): TGTGCCAGCAGGCGGGACATAGAGAACTACGAGCAGTACTTC.

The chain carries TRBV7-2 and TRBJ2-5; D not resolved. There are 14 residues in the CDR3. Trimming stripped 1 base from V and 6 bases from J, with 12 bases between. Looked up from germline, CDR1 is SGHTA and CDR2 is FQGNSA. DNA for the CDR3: TGTGCCAGCAGCTTAGGGGAAAAGTTCCAGACCCAGTACTTC. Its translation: CASSLGEKFQTQYF.

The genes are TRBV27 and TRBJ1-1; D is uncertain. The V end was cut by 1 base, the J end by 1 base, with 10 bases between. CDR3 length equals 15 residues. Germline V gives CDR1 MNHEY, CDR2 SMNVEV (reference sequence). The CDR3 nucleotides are TGTGCCAGCAGTTTATTAGGTCCGACGAACACTGAAGCTTTCTTT. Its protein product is CASSLLGPTNTEAFF.

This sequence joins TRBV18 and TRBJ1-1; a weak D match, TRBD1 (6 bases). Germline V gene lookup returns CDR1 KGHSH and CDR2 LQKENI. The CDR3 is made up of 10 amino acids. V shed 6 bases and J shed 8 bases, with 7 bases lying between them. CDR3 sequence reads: CASSGTEAFF. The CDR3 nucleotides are TGTGCCAGCTCCGGGACAGAAGCTTTCTTT.

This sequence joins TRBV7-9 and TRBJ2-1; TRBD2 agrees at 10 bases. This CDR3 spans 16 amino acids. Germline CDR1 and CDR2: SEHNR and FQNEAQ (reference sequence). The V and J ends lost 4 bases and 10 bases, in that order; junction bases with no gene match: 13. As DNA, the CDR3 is TGTGCCAGCAGCTCTAGCGGGAGCCCTTTAACAGGGGAGCAGTTCTTC. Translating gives CASSSSGSPLTGEQFF.

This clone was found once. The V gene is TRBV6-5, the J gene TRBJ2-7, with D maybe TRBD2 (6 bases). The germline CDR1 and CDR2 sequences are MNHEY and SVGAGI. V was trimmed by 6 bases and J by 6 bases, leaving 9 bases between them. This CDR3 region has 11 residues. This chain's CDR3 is CASSSGVEQYF. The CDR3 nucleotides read TGTGCCAGCAGCTCGGGGGTCGAGCAGTACTTC.

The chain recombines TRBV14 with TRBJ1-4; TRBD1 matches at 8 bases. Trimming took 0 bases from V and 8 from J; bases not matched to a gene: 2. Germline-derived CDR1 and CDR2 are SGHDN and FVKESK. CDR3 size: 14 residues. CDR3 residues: CASSQDRGREKLFF. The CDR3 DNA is TGTGCCAGCAGCCAAGACAGGGGGCGCGAAAAACTGTTTTTT.

The CDR3 sequence is CASSHRDTEAFF. The CDR3, as DNA: TGTGCCAGCAGCCACCGGGACACTGAAGCTTTCTTT. The genes are TRBV11-2 and TRBJ1-1, with D uncertain. Germline assignment: CDR1 SGHAT and CDR2 FQNNGV. The CDR3 runs 12 residues. V gave up 5 bases and J gave up 3 bases, with 7 bases separating them.

CDR3 in DNA: TGTGCCAGCAGTTCCGGGGTAGCGCCGACCTACGAGCAGTACTTC. Its protein is CASSSGVAPTYEQYF. This chain joins TRBV28 and TRBJ2-7; TRBD2 might be the D (5 bases). This CDR3 is 15 amino acids long. Germline values: CDR1 MDHEN, CDR2 SYDVKM. V was shortened by 4 bases and J by 2 bases, with 15 bases between the two germline ends.

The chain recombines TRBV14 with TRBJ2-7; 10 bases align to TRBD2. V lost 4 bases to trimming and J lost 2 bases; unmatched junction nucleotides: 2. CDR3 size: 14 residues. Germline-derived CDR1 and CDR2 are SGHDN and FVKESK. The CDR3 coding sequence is TGTGCCAGCAGCCCCGGGACTAGCGCCTACGAGCAGTACTTC. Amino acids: CASSPGTSAYEQYF.

The CDR3 here is CASSWATGEQYF. The CDR3 DNA follows: TGTGCCAGCAGCTGGGCTACTGGGGAGCAGTACTTC. This chain connects TRBV7-8 to TRBJ2-7, with D hard to call. The CDR3 is 12 residues long. V lost 4 bases to trimming and J lost 7 bases, with 11 bases between them. The germline V gene has CDR1 SGHVS and CDR2 FQNEAQ.

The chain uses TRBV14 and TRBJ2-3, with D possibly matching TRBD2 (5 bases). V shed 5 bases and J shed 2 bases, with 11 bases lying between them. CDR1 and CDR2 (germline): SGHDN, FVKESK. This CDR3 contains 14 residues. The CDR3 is CASSDYTFTDTQYF. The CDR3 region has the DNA TGTGCCAGCAGCGACTACACGTTCACAGATACGCAGTATTTT.

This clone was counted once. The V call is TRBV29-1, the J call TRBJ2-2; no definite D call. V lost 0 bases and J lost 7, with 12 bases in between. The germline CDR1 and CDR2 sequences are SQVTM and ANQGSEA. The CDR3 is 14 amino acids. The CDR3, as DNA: TGCAGCGTTGAAGATTATCAGTCAGGCGGGGAGCTGTTTTTT. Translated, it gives CSVEDYQSGGELFF.

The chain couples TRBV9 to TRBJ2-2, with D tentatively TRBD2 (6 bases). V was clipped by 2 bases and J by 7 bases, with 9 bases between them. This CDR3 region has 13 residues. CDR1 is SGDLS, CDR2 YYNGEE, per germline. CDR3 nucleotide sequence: TGTGCCAGCAGCGTCCCGGGACTCGGGGAGCTGTTTTTT. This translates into CASSVPGLGELFF.

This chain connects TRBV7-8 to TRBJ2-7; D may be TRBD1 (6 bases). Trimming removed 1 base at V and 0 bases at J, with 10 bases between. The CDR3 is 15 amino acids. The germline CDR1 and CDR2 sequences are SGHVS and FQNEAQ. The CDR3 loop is CASSLGATGSYEQYF. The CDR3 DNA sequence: TGTGCCAGCAGCTTAGGCGCGACAGGCTCCTACGAGCAGTACTTC.

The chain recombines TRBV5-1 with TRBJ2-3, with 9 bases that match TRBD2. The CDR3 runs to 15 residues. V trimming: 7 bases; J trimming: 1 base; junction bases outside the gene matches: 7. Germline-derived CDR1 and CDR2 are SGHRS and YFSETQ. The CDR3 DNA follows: TGCGCCAGCCTCCAGCGGGGGGAGCGCACAGATACGCAGTATTTT. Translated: CASLQRGERTDTQYF.

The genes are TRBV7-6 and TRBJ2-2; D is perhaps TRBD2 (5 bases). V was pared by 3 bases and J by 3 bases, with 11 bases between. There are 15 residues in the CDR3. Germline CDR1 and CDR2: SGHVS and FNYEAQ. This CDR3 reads CASSLWGVDTGELFF. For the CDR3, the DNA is TGTGCCAGCAGCTTGTGGGGAGTTGACACCGGGGAGCTGTTTTTT. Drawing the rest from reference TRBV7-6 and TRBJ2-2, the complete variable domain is GAGVSQSPRYKVTKRGQDVALRCDPISGHVSLYWYRQALGQGPEFLTYFNYEAQQDKSGLPNDRFSAERPEGSISTLTIQRTEQRDSAMYRCASSLWGVDTGELFFGEGSRLTVL.

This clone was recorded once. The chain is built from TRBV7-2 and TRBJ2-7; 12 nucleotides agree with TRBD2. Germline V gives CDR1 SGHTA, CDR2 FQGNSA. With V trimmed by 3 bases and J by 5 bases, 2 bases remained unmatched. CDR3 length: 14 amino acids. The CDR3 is CASSLTSGSDEQYF. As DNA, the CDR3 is TGTGCCAGCAGCTTGACTAGCGGGAGCGACGAGCAGTACTTC.

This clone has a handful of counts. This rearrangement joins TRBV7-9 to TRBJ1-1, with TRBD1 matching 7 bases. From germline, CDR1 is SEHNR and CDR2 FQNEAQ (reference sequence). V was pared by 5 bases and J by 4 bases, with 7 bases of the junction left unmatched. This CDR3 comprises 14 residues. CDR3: CASSPPDRATEAFF. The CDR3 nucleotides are TGTGCCAGCAGCCCCCCTGACAGGGCCACTGAAGCTTTCTTT.

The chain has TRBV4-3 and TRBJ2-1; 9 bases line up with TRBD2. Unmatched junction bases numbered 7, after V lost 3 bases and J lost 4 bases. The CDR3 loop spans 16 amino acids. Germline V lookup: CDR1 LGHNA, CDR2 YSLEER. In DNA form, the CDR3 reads TGCGCCAGCAGCCAGGTGAACCTAGCGGGGTACAATGAGCAGTTCTTC. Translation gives CASSQVNLAGYNEQFF.

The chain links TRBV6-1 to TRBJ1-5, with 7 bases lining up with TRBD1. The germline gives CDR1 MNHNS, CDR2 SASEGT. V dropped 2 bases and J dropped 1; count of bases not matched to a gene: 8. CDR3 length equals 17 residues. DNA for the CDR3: TGTGCCAGCAGTGAATTAATAGGGACAGAAAGCAATCAGCCCCAGCATTTT. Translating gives CASSELIGTESNQPQHF.

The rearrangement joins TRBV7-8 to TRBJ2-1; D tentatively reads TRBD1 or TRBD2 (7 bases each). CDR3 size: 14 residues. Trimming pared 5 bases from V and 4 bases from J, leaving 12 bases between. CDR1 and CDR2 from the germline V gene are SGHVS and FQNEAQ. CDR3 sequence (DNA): TGTGCCAGCAGCCAGGGGGGGGCTTACAATGAGCAGTTCTTC. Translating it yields CASSQGGAYNEQFF.

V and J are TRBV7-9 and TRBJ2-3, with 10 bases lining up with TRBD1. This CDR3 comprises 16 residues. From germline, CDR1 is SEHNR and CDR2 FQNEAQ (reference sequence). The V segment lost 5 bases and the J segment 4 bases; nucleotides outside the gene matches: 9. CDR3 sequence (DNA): TGTGCCAGCAGCCCCCGGGACAGGGGAGGAGCAGATACGCAGTATTTT. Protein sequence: CASSPRDRGGADTQYF.

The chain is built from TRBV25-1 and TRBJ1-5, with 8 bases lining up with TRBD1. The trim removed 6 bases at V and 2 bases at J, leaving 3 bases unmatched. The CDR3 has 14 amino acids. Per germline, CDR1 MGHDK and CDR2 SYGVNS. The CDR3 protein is CASSLGQGNQPQHF. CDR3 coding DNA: TGTGCCAGCAGCCTGGGACAGGGCAATCAGCCCCAGCATTTT.

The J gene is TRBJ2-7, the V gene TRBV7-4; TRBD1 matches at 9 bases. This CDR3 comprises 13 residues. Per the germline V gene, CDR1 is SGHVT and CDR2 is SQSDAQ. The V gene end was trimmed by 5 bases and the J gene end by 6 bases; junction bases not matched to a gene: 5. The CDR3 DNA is TGTGCCAGCAGCGGGGACAGGGTTTGCGAGCAGTACTTC. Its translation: CASSGDRVCEQYF.

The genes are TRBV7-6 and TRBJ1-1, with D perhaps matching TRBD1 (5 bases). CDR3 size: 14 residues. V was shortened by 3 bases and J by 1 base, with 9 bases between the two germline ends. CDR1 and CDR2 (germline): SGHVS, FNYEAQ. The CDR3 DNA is TGTGCCAGCAGCTTGGGGGGGTCGAACACTGAAGCTTTCTTT. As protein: CASSLGGSNTEAFF.

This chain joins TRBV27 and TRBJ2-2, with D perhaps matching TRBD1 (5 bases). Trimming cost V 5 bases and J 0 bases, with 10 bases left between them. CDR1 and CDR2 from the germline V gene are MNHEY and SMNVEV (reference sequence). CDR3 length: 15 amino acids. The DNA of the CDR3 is TGTGCCAGCAGTGCCAGGGTACCGAACACCGGGGAGCTGTTTTTT. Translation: CASSARVPNTGELFF.